Shown below are 12 T cell receptor beta chains from a single sample sequenced in a study of CD8 T cells in ankylosing spondylitis (TCRdb year 2017). Receptor libraries were prepared by 5' RACE. TCRdb shows the sequencer as Illumina HiSeq 2500. The public reads were reprocessed in TCRdb via fastp at Q25 and MiXCR, keeping in-frame beta chains. For every CDR3 protein sequence, its rows merge into one entry that carries the most common genes and DNA. Present in this sample are 300,000 to 400,000 distinct CDR3 sequences, more than 20% of which were seen just once. Less than 15% of the sample rests with the top ten. The sample comprised blood, either unsorted or a sorted T cell fraction (not recorded which). These receptors were taken from a male donor with ankylosing spondylitis or in good health (not recorded which).

This clonotype appeared a few times. The genes are TRBV29-1 and TRBJ2-2; the D gene is possibly TRBD1 (5 bases). CDR3 length equals 13 residues. V lost 8 bases to trimming and J lost 1 base, with 11 bases between them. Germline V lookup: CDR1 SQVTM, CDR2 ANQGSEA. The CDR3 loop reads CSLPGQNTGELFF. The CDR3 bases are TGCAGCCTGCCCGGACAGAACACCGGGGAGCTGTTTTTT.

The genes are TRBV29-1 and TRBJ2-2; D is possibly TRBD2 (6 bases). Trimming pared 3 bases from V and 0 bases from J, leaving 11 bases between. CDR1 is SQVTM and CDR2 is ANQGSEA in the germline V gene. CDR3 size: 15 residues. The CDR3 DNA sequence: TGCAGCGTTGAGTCCGGAGGGGCGAACACCGGGGAGCTGTTTTTT. This translates into CSVESGGANTGELFF.

Only a few counts were recorded for this clonotype. The chain recombines TRBV6-5 with TRBJ2-5; D may match TRBD1 or TRBD2 (5 bases each). V was pared by 0 bases and J by 1 base, with 9 bases between. The germline CDR1 and CDR2 sequences are MNHEY and SVGAGI. This CDR3 contains 15 residues. The CDR3 DNA reads TGTGCCAGCAGTTACTCGGCCGGGACCCAAGAGACCCAGTACTTC. Protein sequence: CASSYSAGTQETQYF.

The chain uses TRBV6-1 and TRBJ2-5; D remains unclear. This CDR3 has 14 residues. Per the germline V gene, CDR1 is MNHNS and CDR2 is SASEGT. Trimming left V 11 bases short and J 3 bases short, with 19 bases between. This CDR3 is CAAAPSSRKETQYF. The CDR3 nucleotides read TGTGCCGCCGCCCCGAGCTCCCGAAAAGAGACCCAGTACTTC.

This rearrangement joins TRBV12-3 or TRBV12-4 to TRBJ2-5; D is unresolved. This CDR3 comprises 15 residues. Trimming shortened V by 6 bases and J by 1 base, and 15 bases separated the two germline ends. The CDR3 coding sequence is TGTGCCAGCAGCATGGGCCCGAGTTCCCAAGAGACCCAGTACTTC. This sequence encodes CASSMGPSSQETQYF.

This clonotype was found a few times. The chain employs TRBV11-2 and TRBJ2-1; D is unresolved. The V end lost 5 bases, the J end lost 4 bases, and 9 bases lay between the germline ends. Germline CDR1 reads SGHAT; CDR2 reads FQNNGV. CDR3 length: 13 residues. CDR3 amino acids: CASSNPNYNEQFF. The CDR3 DNA reads TGTGCCAGCAGCAATCCCAATTACAATGAGCAGTTCTTC.

This sequence joins TRBV28 and TRBJ2-5; D is unresolved. The CDR3 runs to 14 residues. Germline V lookup: CDR1 MDHEN, CDR2 SYDVKM. The V end was cut by 6 bases, the J end by 5 bases, with 16 bases between. The CDR3, as DNA: TGTGCCAGCAGCCCCGCAGGATTGGGGGAGACCCAGTACTTC. Protein product: CASSPAGLGETQYF.

The chain employs TRBV30 and TRBJ2-2; 7 bases line up with TRBD1. J was trimmed by 7 bases and V by 2 bases; bases with no gene match: 4. CDR3 length: 13 residues. The germline V gene has CDR1 GTSNPN and CDR2 SVGIG (reference sequence). The CDR3 region has the DNA TGTGCCTGGAGTTACGGGGACAGCGGGGAGCTGTTTTTT. The encoded protein is CAWSYGDSGELFF. Using reference TRBV30 and TRBJ2-2 for the parts outside the CDR3, the full variable domain is SQTIHQWPATLVQPVGSPLSLECTVEGTSNPNLYWYRQAAGRGLQLLFYSVGIGQISSEVPQNLSASRPQDRQFILSSKKLLLSDSGFYLCAWSYGDSGELFFGEGSRLTVL.

This clonotype was seen more than once but under ten times. The chain combines TRBV7-3 with TRBJ2-1, with 9 bases aligning to TRBD1. This CDR3 spans 15 amino acids. With V trimmed by 5 bases and J by 9 bases, 11 bases remained unmatched. The germline gives CDR1 SGHTA, CDR2 FQGTGA. This CDR3 reads CASSTTGGALVEQFF. CDR3 DNA: TGTGCCAGCAGCACCACAGGGGGCGCATTGGTTGAGCAGTTCTTC.

V gene TRBV29-1 combines with J gene TRBJ2-5; TRBD1 agrees at 10 bases. The germline V gene encodes CDR1 SQVTM and CDR2 ANQGSEA. V lost 0 bases to trimming and J lost 0 bases; unmatched junction nucleotides: 13. The CDR3 is 19 amino acids. The CDR3 here is CSVEDGQGVWAEYQETQYF. CDR3 coding DNA: TGCAGCGTTGAAGACGGACAGGGGGTCTGGGCCGAGTACCAAGAGACCCAGTACTTC. Full variable domain (remainder filled in from reference TRBV29-1 and TRBJ2-5): SAVISQKPSRDICQRGTSLTIQCQVDSQVTMMFWYRQQPGQSLTLIATANQGSEATYESGFVIDKFPISRPNLTFSTLTVSNMSPEDSSIYLCSVEDGQGVWAEYQETQYFGPGTRLLVL.

This clonotype was detected only a few times. V gene TRBV20-1 combines with J gene TRBJ2-1, with D possibly called TRBD1 or TRBD2 (5 bases each). The CDR3 has 14 residues. The germline CDR1 and CDR2 sequences are DFQATT and SNEGSKA (reference sequence). V lost 3 bases to trimming and J lost 4 bases, with 13 bases between them. DNA for the CDR3: TGCAGTGCTAGCGGGACCACAAATTACAATGAGCAGTTCTTC. Translation gives CSASGTTNYNEQFF.

The rearrangement uses TRBV25-1 and TRBJ2-2; D gene uncertain. The CDR3 is 16 amino acids. Germline CDR1 MGHDK, CDR2 SYGVNS. Trimming left V 2 bases short and J 1 base short, with 11 bases between. The CDR3, as DNA: TGTGCCAGCAGTGAAGCGGTCAGGCAGAACACCGGGGAGCTGTTTTTT. Protein product: CASSEAVRQNTGELFF.